The subject of this entry is one T cell receptor (beta chain). The sample comes from a study of blood T cell repertoires in COVID-19. At the level of the study: Italy, Spain and the United States were the sources of the convalescent and acute COVID-19 samples. PBMCs, B-cell-depleted T cells, or T cells provided the cDNA or gDNA that made up the material.

In the source study's methods: The assay estimated nucleated cells by amplifying reference gene primers. Some clones are missing from TCRdb's copy, which holds only in-frame ones; the method was immunoSEQ multiplex PCR. For V, J and clone size, that table is used; D and trimming come from the DNA. In the table there are approximately 64,000 clones, 81% of which are singletons. The specimen sequenced was peripheral blood. The receptor comes from a woman aged 70-85 years with acute or convalescent COVID-19.

The CDR3 sequence is CASSFKGVGTDTQYF. In DNA form, the CDR3 reads TGTGCCAGCAGCTTCAAGGGGGTTGGAACAGATACGCAGTATTTT. This chain joins TRBV5-8 and TRBJ2-3; possible D gene TRBD1, 6 bases. There are 15 residues in the CDR3. Looked up from germline, CDR1 is SGHTS and CDR2 is YDEGEE. V was pared by 2 bases and J by 3 bases, with 13 bases between.